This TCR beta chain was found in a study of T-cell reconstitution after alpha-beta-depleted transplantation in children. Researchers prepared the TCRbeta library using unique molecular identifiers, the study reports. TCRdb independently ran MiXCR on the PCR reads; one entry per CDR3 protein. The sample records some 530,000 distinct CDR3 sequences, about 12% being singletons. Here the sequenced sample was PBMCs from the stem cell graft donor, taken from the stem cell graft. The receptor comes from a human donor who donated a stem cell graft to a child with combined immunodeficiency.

The CDR3: CASSPGLAGGELFF. The CDR3 DNA is TGTGCCAGCAGCCCCGGACTAGCGGGCGGGGAGCTGTTTTTT. The chain employs TRBV7-2 and TRBJ2-2, with 11 positions matching TRBD2. Germline V lookup: CDR1 SGHTA, CDR2 FQGNSA. Losses at the gene ends were 5 bases for V and 7 bases for J; bases not matched to a gene: 3. This CDR3 region has 14 residues. Full variable domain (rest looked up from reference TRBV7-2 and TRBJ2-2): GAGVSQSPSNKVTEKGKDVELRCDPISGHTALYWYRQSLGQGLEFLIYFQGNSAPDKSGLPSDRFSAERTGGSVSTLTIQRTQQEDSAVYLCASSPGLAGGELFFGEGSRLTVL.